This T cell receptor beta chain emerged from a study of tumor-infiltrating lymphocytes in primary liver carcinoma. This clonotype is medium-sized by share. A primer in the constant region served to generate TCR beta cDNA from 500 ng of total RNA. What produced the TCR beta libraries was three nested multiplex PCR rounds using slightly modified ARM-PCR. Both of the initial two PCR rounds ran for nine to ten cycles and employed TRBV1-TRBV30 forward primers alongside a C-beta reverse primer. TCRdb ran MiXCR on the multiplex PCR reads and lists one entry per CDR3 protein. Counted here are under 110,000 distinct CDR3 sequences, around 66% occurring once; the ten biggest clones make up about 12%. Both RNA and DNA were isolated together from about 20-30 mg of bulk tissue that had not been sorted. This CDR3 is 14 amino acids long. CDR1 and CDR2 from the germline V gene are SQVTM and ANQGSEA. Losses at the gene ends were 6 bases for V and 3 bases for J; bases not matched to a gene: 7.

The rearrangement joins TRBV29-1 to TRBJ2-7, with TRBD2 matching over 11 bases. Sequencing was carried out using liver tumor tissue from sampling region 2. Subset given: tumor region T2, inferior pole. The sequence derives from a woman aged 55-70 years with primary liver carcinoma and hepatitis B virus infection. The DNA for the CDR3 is TGCAGCGTCGCCCTTGGGACTAGCGGCTACGAGCAGTACTTC. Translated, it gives CSVALGTSGYEQYF.